Sequencing of this T cell receptor (beta chain) was carried out in a study of cytomegalovirus exposure and HLA in healthy donors. The PCR used 60 Vbeta and 13 Jbeta primers. Original analysis: In a later analysis, the count reached 82 million or so unique TCR beta chains, with around 11 million shared. The data were produced by immunoSEQ multiplex PCR, yet TCRdb's version contains in-frame clones alone and is incomplete. V, J and clone size were drawn from that table, and D and trimming were deduced from the DNA. In the table there are fewer than 250,000 clones, roughly 80% of which are singletons. CDR1 is MNHEY and CDR2 is SMNVEV in the germline V gene (reference sequence). Trimming pared 3 bases from V and 0 bases from J, leaving 6 bases between. This CDR3 spans 13 amino acids.

The clonotype comes from a girl aged 2-10 years in good health and CMV-seronegative. The chain employs TRBV27 and TRBJ2-7, with D perhaps matching TRBD2 (6 bases). The sample taken for sequencing was PBMCs. The CDR3 DNA is TGTGCCAGCAGTTTGACTAGCTCCTACGAGCAGTACTTC. Translating gives CASSLTSSYEQYF.